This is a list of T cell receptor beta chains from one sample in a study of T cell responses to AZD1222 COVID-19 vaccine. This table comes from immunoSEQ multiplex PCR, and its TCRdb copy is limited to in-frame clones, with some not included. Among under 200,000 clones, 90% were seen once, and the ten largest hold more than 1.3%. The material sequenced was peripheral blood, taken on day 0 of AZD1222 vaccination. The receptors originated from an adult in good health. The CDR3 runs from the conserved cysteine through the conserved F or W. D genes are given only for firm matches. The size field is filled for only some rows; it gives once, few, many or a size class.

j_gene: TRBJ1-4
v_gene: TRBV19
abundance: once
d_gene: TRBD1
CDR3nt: TGTGCCAGTAGTATAGAGGGACAGAATACTCTTAATGAAAAACTGTTTTTT
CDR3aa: CASSIEGQNTLNEKLFF

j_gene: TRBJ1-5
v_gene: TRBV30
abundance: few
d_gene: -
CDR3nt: TGTGCCTGGAGTGCAGGGGATACTAGCAATCAGCCCCAGCATTTT
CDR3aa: CAWSAGDTSNQPQHF

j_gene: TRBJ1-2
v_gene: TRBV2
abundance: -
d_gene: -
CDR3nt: TGTGCCAGCAGTGAATGGGATGGCTACACCTTC
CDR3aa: CASSEWDGYTF

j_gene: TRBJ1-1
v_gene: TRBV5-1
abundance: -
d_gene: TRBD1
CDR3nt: TGCGCCAGCAGCTGGGGACAGGCAAACACTGAAGCTTTCTTT
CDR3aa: CASSWGQANTEAFF

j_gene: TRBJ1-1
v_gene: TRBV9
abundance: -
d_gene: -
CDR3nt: TGTGCCAGCAGCGTAGGGGTGCACACTGAAGCTTTCTTT
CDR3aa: CASSVGVHTEAFF

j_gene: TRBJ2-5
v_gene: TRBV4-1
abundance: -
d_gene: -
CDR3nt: TGCGCCAGCAGCCAAGATGCGAAGACCCAGTACTTC
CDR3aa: CASSQDAKTQYF

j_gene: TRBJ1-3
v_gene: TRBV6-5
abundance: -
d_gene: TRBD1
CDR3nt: TGTGCCAGCAGTTACTCGGGACAGTCCTCTGGAAACACCATATATTTT
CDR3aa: CASSYSGQSSGNTIYF

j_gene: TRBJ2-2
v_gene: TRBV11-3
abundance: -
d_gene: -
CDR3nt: TGTGCCAGCAGCCAACAGGGTGCCGGGGAGCTGTTTTTT
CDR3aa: CASSQQGAGELFF

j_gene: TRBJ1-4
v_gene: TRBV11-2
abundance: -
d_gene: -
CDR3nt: TGTGCCAGCAGCCCCCTTAAGGGCAGGGAAAAACTGTTTTTT
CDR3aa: CASSPLKGREKLFF

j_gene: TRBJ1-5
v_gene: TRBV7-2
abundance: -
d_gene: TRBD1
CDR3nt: TGTGCCAGCAGCTCAGGACAGGGGAATCAGCCCCAGCATTTT
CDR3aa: CASSSGQGNQPQHF

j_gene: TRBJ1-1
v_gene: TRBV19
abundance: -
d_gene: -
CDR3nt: TGTGCCAGTAGTATCTCCGCCGGGGGGACCTTTTTAGAAGCTTTCTTT
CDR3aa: CASSISAGGTFLEAFF

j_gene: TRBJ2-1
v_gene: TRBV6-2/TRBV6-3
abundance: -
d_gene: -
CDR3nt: TGTGCCAGCAGTTCTCGACGCGGAAAGCAGTTCTTC
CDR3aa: CASSSRRGKQFF

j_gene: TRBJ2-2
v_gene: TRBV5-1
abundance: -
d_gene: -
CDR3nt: TGCGCCAGCAGCTTGGACGGTATCGGGGAGCTGTTTTTT
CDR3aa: CASSLDGIGELFF

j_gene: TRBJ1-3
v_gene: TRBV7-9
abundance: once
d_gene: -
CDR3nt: TGTGCCAGCAGCTTAAGGTCAGAAACTGGAAACACCATATATTTT
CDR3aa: CASSLRSETGNTIYF

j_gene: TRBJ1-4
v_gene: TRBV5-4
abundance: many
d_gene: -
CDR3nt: TGTGCCAGCAGCTTGAATAGTGGAGCAACTAATGAAAAACTGTTTTTT
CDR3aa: CASSLNSGATNEKLFF

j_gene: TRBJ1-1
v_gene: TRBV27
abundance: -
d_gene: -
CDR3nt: TGTGCCAGCAGTTTATCTTCCGGGACACCGAACACTGAAGCTTTCTTT
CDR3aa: CASSLSSGTPNTEAFF

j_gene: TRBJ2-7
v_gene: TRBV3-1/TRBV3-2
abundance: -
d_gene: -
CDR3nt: TGTGCCAGCAGCCAAGAGGTTACGACGGGTTCCTACGAGCAGTACTTC
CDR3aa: CASSQEVTTGSYEQYF

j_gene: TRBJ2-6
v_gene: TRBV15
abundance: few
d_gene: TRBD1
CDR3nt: TGTGCCACCAGCAGAGTAGGACAGGGAGTCTCTGGGGCCAACGTCCTGACTTTC
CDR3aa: CATSRVGQGVSGANVLTF

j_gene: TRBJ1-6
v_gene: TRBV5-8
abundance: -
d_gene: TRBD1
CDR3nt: TGTGCCAGCAGCCCGGGACAGCTCTATTCACCCCTCCACTTT
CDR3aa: CASSPGQLYSPLHF

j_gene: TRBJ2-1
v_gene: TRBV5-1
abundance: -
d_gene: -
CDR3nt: TGCGCCAGCAGCCTGGGACACCCGGGGGATGAGCAGTTCTTC
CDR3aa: CASSLGHPGDEQFF

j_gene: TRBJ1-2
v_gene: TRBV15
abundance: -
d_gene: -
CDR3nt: TGTGCCACCAGCAGACCAAGTGGCAGGGATCGGGATGGCTACACCTTC
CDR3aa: CATSRPSGRDRDGYTF

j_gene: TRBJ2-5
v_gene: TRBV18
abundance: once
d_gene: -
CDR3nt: TGTGCCAGCTCACCACGGCAAGAGACCCAGTACTTC
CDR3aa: CASSPRQETQYF

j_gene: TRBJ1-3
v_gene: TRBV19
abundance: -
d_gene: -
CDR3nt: TGTGCCAGTAGTAGCGATCTAGAGGGGATTTCTGGAAACACCATATATTTT
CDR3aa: CASSSDLEGISGNTIYF

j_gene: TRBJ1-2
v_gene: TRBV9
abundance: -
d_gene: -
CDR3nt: TGTGCCAGCAGCGTAGGTTGGGGGCTCGACTATGGCTACACCTTC
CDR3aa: CASSVGWGLDYGYTF

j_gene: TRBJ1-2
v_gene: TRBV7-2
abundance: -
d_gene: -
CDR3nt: TGTGCCAGCAGCTTACTCGAGTATGGCTACACCTTC
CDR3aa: CASSLLEYGYTF

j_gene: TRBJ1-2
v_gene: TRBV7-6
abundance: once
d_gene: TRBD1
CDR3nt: TGTGCCAGCAGCTCCGAATCGGACAGGCGGGATGGCTACACCTTC
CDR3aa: CASSSESDRRDGYTF

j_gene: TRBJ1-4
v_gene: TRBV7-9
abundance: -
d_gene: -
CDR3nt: TGTGCCAGCAGCTTCCCGGGGCTCAATGAAAAACTGTTTTTT
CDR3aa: CASSFPGLNEKLFF

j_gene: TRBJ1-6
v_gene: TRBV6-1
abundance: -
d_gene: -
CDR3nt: TGTGCCAGCAGTGATGCAGAAGAGAATTCACCCCTCCACTTT
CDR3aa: CASSDAEENSPLHF

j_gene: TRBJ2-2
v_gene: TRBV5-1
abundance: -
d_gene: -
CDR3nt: TGCGCCAGCAGCCCTGGTGTGGGGCGAGCCGGGGAGCTGTTTTTT
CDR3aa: CASSPGVGRAGELFF

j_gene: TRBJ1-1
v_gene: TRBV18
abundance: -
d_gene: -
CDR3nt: TGTGCCAGCTCACCGGGACGGAACACTGAAGCTTTCTTT
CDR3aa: CASSPGRNTEAFF

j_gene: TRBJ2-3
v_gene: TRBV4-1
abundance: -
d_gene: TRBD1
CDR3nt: TGCGCCAGCATGGGGGAGAGGGGGCTAACAGATACGCAGTATTTT
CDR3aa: CASMGERGLTDTQYF

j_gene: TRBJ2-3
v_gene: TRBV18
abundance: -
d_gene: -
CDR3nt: TGTGCCAGCTCACACCCCGGGGGAATAGGGGGGCCGGGCACAGATACGCAGTATTTT
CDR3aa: CASSHPGGIGGPGTDTQYF

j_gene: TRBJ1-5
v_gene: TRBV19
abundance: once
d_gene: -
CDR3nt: TGTGCCAGTAGTAGGGGGAGGGGCATCCGAAGGGGTTTCAATCAGCCCCAGCATTTT
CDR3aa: CASSRGRGIRRGFNQPQHF

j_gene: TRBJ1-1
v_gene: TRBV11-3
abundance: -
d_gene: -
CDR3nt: TGTGCCAGCAGCTTGAGCAGCGGAAAGGGTGCTCGAGACACTGAAGCTTTCTTT
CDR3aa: CASSLSSGKGARDTEAFF

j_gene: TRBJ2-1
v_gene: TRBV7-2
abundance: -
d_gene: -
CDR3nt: TGTGCCAGCAGCTTAGGGGCCGCAGTAACCTACAATGAGCAGTTCTTC
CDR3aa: CASSLGAAVTYNEQFF

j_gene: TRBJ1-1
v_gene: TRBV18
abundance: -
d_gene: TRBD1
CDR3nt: TGTGCCAGCTCATACAGACAGGGAGGGAAGACTGAAGCTTTCTTT
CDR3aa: CASSYRQGGKTEAFF

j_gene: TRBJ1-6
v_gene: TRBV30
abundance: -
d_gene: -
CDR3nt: TGTGCCTGGAGACACGGGGGTGGAGAAGCACCCCTCCACTTT
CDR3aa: CAWRHGGGEAPLHF

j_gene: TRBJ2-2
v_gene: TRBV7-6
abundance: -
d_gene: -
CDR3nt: TGTGCCAGCAGCTTACATGGATCCAGCAACGGGGAGCTGTTTTTT
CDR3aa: CASSLHGSSNGELFF

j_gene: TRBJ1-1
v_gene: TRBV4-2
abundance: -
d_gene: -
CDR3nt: TGTGCCAGCAGCCGTAATCGACTTGAAGCTTTCTTT
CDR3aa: CASSRNRLEAFF

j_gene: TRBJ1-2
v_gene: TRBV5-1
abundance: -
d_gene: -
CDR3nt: TGCGCCAGCAGGAATGAACCAGGGGCCCACTATGGCTACACCTTC
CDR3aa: CASRNEPGAHYGYTF

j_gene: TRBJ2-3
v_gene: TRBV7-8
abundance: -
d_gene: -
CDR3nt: TGTGCCAGCAGCTACGCCCGGGACAAGTATTATTTT
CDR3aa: CASSYARDKYYF